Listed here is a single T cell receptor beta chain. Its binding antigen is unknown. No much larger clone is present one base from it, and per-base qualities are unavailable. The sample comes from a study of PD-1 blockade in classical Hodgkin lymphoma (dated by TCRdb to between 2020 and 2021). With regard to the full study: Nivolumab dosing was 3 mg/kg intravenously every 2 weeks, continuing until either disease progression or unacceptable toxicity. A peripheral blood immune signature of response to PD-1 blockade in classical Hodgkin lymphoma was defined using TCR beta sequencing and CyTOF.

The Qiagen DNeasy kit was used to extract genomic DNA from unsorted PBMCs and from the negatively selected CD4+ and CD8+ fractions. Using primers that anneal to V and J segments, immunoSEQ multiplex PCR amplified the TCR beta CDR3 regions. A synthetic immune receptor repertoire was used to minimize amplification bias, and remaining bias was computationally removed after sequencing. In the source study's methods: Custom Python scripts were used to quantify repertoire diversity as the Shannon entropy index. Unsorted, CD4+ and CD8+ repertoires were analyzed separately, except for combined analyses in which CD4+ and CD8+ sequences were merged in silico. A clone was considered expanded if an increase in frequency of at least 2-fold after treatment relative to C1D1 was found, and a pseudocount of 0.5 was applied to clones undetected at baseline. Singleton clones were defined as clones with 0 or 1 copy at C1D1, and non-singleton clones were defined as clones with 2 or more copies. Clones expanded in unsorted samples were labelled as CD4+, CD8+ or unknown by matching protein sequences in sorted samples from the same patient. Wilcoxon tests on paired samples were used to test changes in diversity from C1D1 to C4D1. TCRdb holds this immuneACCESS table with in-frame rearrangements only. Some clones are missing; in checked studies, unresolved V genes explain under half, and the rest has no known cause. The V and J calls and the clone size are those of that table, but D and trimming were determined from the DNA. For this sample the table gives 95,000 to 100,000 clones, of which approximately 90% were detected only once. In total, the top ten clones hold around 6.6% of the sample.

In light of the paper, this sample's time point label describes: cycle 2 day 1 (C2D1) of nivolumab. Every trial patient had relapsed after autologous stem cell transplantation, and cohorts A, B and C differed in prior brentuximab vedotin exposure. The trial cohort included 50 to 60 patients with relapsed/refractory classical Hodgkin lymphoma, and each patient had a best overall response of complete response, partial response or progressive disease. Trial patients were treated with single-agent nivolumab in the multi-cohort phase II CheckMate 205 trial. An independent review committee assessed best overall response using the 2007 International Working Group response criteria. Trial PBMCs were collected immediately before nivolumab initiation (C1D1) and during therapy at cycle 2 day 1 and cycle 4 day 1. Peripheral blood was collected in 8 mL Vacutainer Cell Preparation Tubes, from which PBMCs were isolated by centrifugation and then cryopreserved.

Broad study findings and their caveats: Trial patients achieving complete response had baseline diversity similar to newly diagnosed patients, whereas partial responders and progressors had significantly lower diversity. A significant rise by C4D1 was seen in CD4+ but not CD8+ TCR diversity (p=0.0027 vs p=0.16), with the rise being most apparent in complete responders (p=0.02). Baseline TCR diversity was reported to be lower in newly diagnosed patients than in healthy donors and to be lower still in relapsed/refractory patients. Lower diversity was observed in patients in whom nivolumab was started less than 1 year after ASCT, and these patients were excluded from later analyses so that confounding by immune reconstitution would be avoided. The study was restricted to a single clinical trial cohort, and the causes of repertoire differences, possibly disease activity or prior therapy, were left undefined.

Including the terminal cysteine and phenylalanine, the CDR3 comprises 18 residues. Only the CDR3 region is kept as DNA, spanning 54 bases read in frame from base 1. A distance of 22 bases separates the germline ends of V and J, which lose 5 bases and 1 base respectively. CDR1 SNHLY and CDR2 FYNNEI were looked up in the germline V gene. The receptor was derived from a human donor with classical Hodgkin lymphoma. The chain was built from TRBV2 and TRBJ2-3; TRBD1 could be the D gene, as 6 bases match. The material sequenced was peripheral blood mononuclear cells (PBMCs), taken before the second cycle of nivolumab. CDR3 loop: CASSHNRDTRSGTDTQYF. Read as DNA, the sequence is TGTGCCAGCAGTCATAACCGGGACACACGAAGTGGCACAGATACGCAGTATTTT. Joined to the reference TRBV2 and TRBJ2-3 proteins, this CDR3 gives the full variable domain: EPEVTQTPSHQVTQMGQEVILRCVPISNHLYFYWYRQILGQKVEFLVSFYNNEISEKSEIFDDQFSVERPDGSNFTLKIRSTKLEDSAMYFCASSHNRDTRSGTDTQYFGPGTRLTVL.